Shown below are 10 T cell receptor beta chains from a single sample sequenced in a study of CD8 T cells in Susac syndrome. Random hexamers were used to reverse transcribe the RNA input (roughly 0.5 to 1 ug). Each CDR3 protein gets one entry after TCRdb re-called the immunoSEQ multiplex PCR reads with MiXCR. The profile shows some 150,000 distinct CDR3 sequences, around 96% of them singletons. Sequencing used CD4+ T cells from PBMCs. The origin of the receptors is a human donor with Susac syndrome.

This rearrangement joins TRBV6-6 to TRBJ2-3, with D possibly being TRBD2 (6 bases). The germline V and J ends were trimmed by 2 bases and 2 bases, with 11 bases remaining between them. Germline values: CDR1 MNHNY, CDR2 SVGAGI (reference sequence). The CDR3 length is 15 residues. In nucleotides, the CDR3 is TGTGCCAGCAGTTACGCGGGACTTGCCACAGATACGCAGTATTTT. Its translation: CASSYAGLATDTQYF.

The gene calls are TRBV24-1 and TRBJ2-7; 8 nucleotides match TRBD1. The V and J ends lost 3 bases and 4 bases, in that order; junction bases with no gene match: 7. The CDR3 is 15 amino acids. The V gene's germline CDR1 is KGHDR and CDR2 SFDVKD. The CDR3 DNA reads TGTGCCACCAGTGATCCAGTAGGACAGGGATACGAGCAGTACTTC. Its protein is CATSDPVGQGYEQYF.

V usage is TRBV19 and J usage is TRBJ1-2; D is unresolved. This CDR3 is 13 amino acids long. Germline V lookup: CDR1 LNHDA, CDR2 SQIVND (reference sequence). V shed 4 bases and J shed 4 bases, with 10 bases lying between them. The CDR3 sequence: CASSRGVPYGYTF. The CDR3 DNA sequence: TGTGCCAGTAGTAGAGGAGTCCCCTATGGCTACACCTTC.

This clonotype has a single count. The chain combines TRBV7-2 with TRBJ1-2; tentatively, D is TRBD1 (5 bases). CDR1 SGHTA and CDR2 FQGNSA come from the germline V gene. Trimming stripped 1 base from V and 6 bases from J, with 9 bases between. CDR3 length equals 13 residues. In DNA form, the CDR3 reads TGTGCCAGCAGCTTAGGGATGGGGGATGGCTACACCTTC. It is translated as CASSLGMGDGYTF.

The V and J genes are TRBV4-1 and TRBJ2-1; D call uncertain. There are 14 residues in the CDR3. The V gene lost 1 base and the J gene lost 10 bases, with 14 bases spanning the gap. Germline V lookup: CDR1 MGHRA, CDR2 YSYEKL. The CDR3 is CASSQVVTDPEQFF. As DNA, the CDR3 is TGCGCCAGCAGCCAAGTGGTAACGGACCCCGAGCAGTTCTTC.

The gene calls are TRBV5-6 and TRBJ2-1; no clear D gene. CDR3 length: 12 residues. Germline V gives CDR1 SGHDT, CDR2 YYEEEE. V lost 4 bases, J lost 8 bases, and 10 bases lay in between. The CDR3 spells CASSPPADEQFF. The CDR3 DNA reads as TGTGCCAGCAGCCCCCCAGCCGATGAGCAGTTCTTC. Combining the CDR3 with reference TRBV5-6 and TRBJ2-1 gives the whole variable domain DAGVTQSPTHLIKTRGQQVTLRCSPKSGHDTVSWYQQALGQGPQFIFQYYEEEERQRGNFPDRFSGHQFPNYSSELNVNALLLGDSALYLCASSPPADEQFFGPGTRLTVL.

The rearrangement joins TRBV5-1 to TRBJ1-2; TRBD1 agrees at 7 bases. J lost 2 bases, V lost 5 bases, and 6 bases had no gene match. From germline, CDR1 is SGHRS and CDR2 YFSETQ. The CDR3 is 14 amino acids. This CDR3 reads CASREGAGNYGYTF. In nucleotides, the CDR3 is TGCGCCAGCAGGGAGGGGGCAGGAAACTATGGCTACACCTTC.

The CDR3 region has the DNA TGTGCCAGTAGGGGCCAGGGGACCGGGGAGCTGTTTTTT. This codes for CASRGQGTGELFF. This sequence joins TRBV19 and TRBJ2-2; D perhaps matches TRBD1 (6 bases). Deletions cut 6 bases from V and 5 bases from J, with 10 bases between. Germline V gene sequence: CDR1 LNHDA, CDR2 SQIVND (reference sequence). There are 13 residues in the CDR3.

V and J are TRBV2 and TRBJ2-3; D unclear. Germline CDR1 SNHLY, CDR2 FYNNEI. Trimming stripped 7 bases from V and 1 base from J, with 12 bases between. The CDR3 loop spans 14 amino acids. The CDR3 sequence: CASKELVGTDTQYF. CDR3 in DNA: TGTGCCAGCAAGGAGCTAGTGGGCACAGATACGCAGTATTTT.

This clonotype was counted a single time. The CDR3 DNA is TGTGCCAGCAGCTTACAGGCTAGCCGGACCGGGGAGCTGTTTTTT. It codes for CASSLQASRTGELFF. This chain connects TRBV7-9 to TRBJ2-2, with D perhaps matching TRBD2 (5 bases). This CDR3 has 15 residues. CDR1 SEHNR and CDR2 FQNEAQ come from the germline V gene (reference sequence). V was cut by 2 bases and J by 5 bases, with 12 bases left in between. Using reference TRBV7-9 and TRBJ2-2 for the parts outside the CDR3, the full variable domain is DTGVSQNPRHKITKRGQNVTFRCDPISEHNRLYWYRQTLGQGPEFLTYFQNEAQLEKSRLLSDRFSAERPKGSFSTLEIQRTEQGDSAMYLCASSLQASRTGELFFGEGSRLTVL.